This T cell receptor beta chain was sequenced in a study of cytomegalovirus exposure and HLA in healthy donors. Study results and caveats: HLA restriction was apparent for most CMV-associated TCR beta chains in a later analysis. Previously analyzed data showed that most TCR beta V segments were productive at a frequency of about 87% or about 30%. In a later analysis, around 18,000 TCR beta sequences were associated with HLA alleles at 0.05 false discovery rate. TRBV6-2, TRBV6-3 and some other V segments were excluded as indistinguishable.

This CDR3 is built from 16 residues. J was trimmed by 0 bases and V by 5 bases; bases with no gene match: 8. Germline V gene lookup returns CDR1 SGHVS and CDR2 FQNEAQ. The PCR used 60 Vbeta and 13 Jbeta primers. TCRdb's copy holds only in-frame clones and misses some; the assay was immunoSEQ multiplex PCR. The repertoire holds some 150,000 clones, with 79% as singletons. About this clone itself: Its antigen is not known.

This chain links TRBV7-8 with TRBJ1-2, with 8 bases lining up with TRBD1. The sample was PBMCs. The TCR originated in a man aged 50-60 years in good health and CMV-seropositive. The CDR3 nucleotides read TGTGCCAGCAGCCAAGGACAGGGCCTTCCTAACTATGGCTACACCTTC. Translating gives CASSQGQGLPNYGYTF.